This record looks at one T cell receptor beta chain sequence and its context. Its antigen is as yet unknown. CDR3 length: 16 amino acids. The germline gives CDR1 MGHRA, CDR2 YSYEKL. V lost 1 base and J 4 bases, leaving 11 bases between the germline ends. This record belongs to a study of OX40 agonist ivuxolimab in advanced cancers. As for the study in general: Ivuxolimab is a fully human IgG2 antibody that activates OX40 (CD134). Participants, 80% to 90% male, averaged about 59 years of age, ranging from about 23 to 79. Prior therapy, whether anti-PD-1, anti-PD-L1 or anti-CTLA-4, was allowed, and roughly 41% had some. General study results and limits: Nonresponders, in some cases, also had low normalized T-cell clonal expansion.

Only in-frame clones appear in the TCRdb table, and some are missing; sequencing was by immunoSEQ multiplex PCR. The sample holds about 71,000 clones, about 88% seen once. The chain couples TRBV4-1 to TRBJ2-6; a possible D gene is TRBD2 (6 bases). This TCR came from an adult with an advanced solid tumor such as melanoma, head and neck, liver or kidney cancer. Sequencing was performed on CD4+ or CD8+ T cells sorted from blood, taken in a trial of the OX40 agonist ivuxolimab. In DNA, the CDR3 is TGCGCCAGCAGCCAAGCCGGGGGAGTGGGGGCCAACGTCCTGACTTTC. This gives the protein CASSQAGGVGANVLTF.